The clone carrying this TCR beta chain was seen a handful of times. Its antigen is currently unknown. The CDR3 runs to 15 residues. CDR1 is PRHDT, CDR2 FYEKMQ, per germline (reference sequence). Trimming stripped 5 bases from V and 4 bases from J, with 17 bases between. This sample is drawn from a study of CD8+ T cells in alopecia areata. General observations from the study: Lesional scalp, especially alopecia totalis/universalis, showed higher clonality than normal scalp.

Reverse transcribed after extraction, RNA yielded cDNA as the sequencing template. Method: immunoSEQ multiplex PCR; TCRdb's copy keeps in-frame clones and lacks some. This table holds approximately 110,000 clones, around 50% found once. The treatment was: oral pan-JAK inhibitor, 5-10 mg twice daily. Sequenced here: CD8+ T cells sorted from blood, sampled at week 24, from a patient treated with tofacitinib. The chain is built from TRBV13 and TRBJ2-5, with TRBD1 as a possible D gene (6 bases). The sequence was obtained from a human donor with alopecia areata. The CDR3 DNA is TGTGCCAGCAGCCCCTTCGGGGAACAGGGAGAGACCCAGTACTTC. Encoded protein: CASSPFGEQGETQYF.